The rows below give T cell receptor beta chains drawn from one sample of a study of blood T cell repertoires in COVID-19. Clones were sequenced by immunoSEQ multiplex PCR, and TCRdb holds only the in-frame ones, with some missing. The sample shows some 150,000 clones, roughly 80% of them seen only once. The material sequenced was peripheral blood. Receptor source: a man in his 60s with acute or convalescent COVID-19. CDR3s include the opening cysteine and the closing phenylalanine or tryptophan. D genes are given only for firm matches. Clone sizes are given selectively: once, few, many, or a class where the clone is expanded.

>-|-|TRBJ1-5|TRBV3-1/TRBV3-2
TGTGCCAGCAGCCAAGATGCGACAGGTAGTAACCCCCAGCATTTT
CASSQDATGSNPQHF
>TRBD1|-|TRBJ1-4|TRBV25-1
TGTGCCAGCACCGGGGTCCCGGTCCGGGACAGCGATGAAAAACTGTTTTTT
CASTGVPVRDSDEKLFF
>-|-|TRBJ2-2|TRBV11-2
TGTGCCAGCAGCTCCCTCGCCCTAGCGAGCGGGGAGCTGTTTTTT
CASSSLALASGELFF
>-|-|TRBJ2-5|TRBV5-8
TGTGCCAGCAGCTTGGCCGAGCTCCCAGAGACCCAGTACTTC
CASSLAELPETQYF
>TRBD1|-|TRBJ1-3|TRBV3-1/TRBV3-2
TGTGCCAGCAGCCAGTCGGGACAGGGGTCCGGAAACACCATATATTTT
CASSQSGQGSGNTIYF
>-|-|TRBJ1-5|TRBV4-1
TGCGCCAGCAGCCACTCGGGATCTTTCAATCAGCCCCAGCATTTT
CASSHSGSFNQPQHF
>-|-|TRBJ1-2|TRBV20-1
TGCAGTGCTAGTCGAAAAGCCACAGGCCCCTATGGCTACACCTTC
CSASRKATGPYGYTF
>-|few|TRBJ1-6|TRBV10-2
TGCGCCAGCCGGAGCTTGAATTCACCCCTCCACTTT
CASRSLNSPLHF
>-|few|TRBJ2-2|TRBV28
TGTGCCAGCAGTTTAAATCGGGGGACGGGCACCGGGGAGCTGTTTTTT
CASSLNRGTGTGELFF
>TRBD2|once|TRBJ2-5|TRBV5-4
TGTGCCAGCAGCTTGTCTAGCGGGGGGGCCCAGACCCAGTACTTC
CASSLSSGGAQTQYF
>-|-|TRBJ2-2|TRBV4-1
TGCGCCAGCAGAGACAGGGAGCGGGAGATCGGCGGGGAGCTGTTTTTT
CASRDREREIGGELFF
>-|-|TRBJ2-4|TRBV10-3
TGTGCCATCAGTGAGGGAGGCCTAGCCAAAAACATTCAGTACTTC
CAISEGGLAKNIQYF
>TRBD1|-|TRBJ1-4|TRBV7-9
TGTGCCAGCAGCCAGGGACAGGCAACTAATGAAAAACTGTTTTTT
CASSQGQATNEKLFF
>TRBD1|-|TRBJ2-7|TRBV19
TGTGCCAGTAGTGCCGACAGGGGGCGCAACGAGCAGTACTTC
CASSADRGRNEQYF
>TRBD1|-|TRBJ1-5|TRBV28
TGTGCCAGCAGTCCGGGGGACAGGGAGGGTCAGCCCCAGCATTTT
CASSPGDREGQPQHF
>TRBD2|-|TRBJ2-2|TRBV9
TGTGCCAGCAGCCCCCGACTAGCGGGAGAAATCGGGGAGCTGTTTTTT
CASSPRLAGEIGELFF
>-|-|TRBJ1-1|TRBV14
TGTGCCAGCAGCCAAGACAGATACTATGAAGCTTTCTTT
CASSQDRYYEAFF
>-|-|TRBJ1-2|TRBV2
TGTGCCAGCAGTGAAGTCCCGTTCTATGGCTACACCTTC
CASSEVPFYGYTF
>-|-|TRBJ1-5|TRBV28
TGTGCCAGCAGTTCAAACAGGGCAGGGGGCAATCAGCCCCAGCATTTT
CASSSNRAGGNQPQHF
>-|-|TRBJ1-4|TRBV3-1/TRBV3-2
TGTGCCAGCAGTCAATTCCAGGGTGGGGAAAAACTGTTTTTT
CASSQFQGGEKLFF
>TRBD1|-|TRBJ1-4|TRBV5-1
TGCGCCAGCAGCTTGGGTGGGACAGATAATGAAAAACTGTTTTTT
CASSLGGTDNEKLFF
>-|few|TRBJ2-1|TRBV18
TGTGCCAGCTCACCACCAAGACAGATGGGCGGGACGATCTACAATGAGCAGTTCTTC
CASSPPRQMGGTIYNEQFF
>TRBD1|-|TRBJ1-2|TRBV7-2
TGTGCCAGCAGGCGACAGGGAGCCTATGGCTACACCTTC
CASRRQGAYGYTF
>TRBD2|-|TRBJ2-7|TRBV5-6
TGTGCCAGCAGCTACCGGTGGGAGGGAACGGTGAACGAGCAGTACTTC
CASSYRWEGTVNEQYF
>-|-|TRBJ1-2|TRBV28
TGTGCCAGCGCCATTAGAGGTGGCTACACCTTC
CASAIRGGYTF
>TRBD2|-|TRBJ2-5|TRBV28
TGTGCCAGCAGTCCCCCGCTAGCGGGCACCGGGACCCAGTACTTC
CASSPPLAGTGTQYF
>-|-|TRBJ2-1|TRBV4-2
TGTGCCAGCAGCCAAGAAGGAGGGAGTGAGCAGTTCTTC
CASSQEGGSEQFF
>-|-|TRBJ2-7|TRBV2
TGTGCCAGCAGTCGGTACAGGCACGAGCAGTACTTC
CASSRYRHEQYF